These 19 T cell receptor beta chains were sequenced from one sample in a study of blood T cell repertoires in COVID-19. Some clones are missing from TCRdb's copy, which holds only in-frame ones; the method was immunoSEQ multiplex PCR. The repertoire holds about 260,000 clones, with 75% to 90% as singletons. Input material: peripheral blood. These TCRs come from a woman in her thirties or forties who had recovered from COVID-19.

The J gene is TRBJ1-1, the V gene TRBV6-6; D possibly corresponds to TRBD1 (5 bases). The length of the CDR3 is 14 residues. Germline values: CDR1 MNHNY, CDR2 SVGAGI (reference sequence). Between the trimmed V and J ends, which lost 2 bases and 1 base, there was a span of 8 bases. CDR3 protein: CASSYPTENTEAFF. CDR3 DNA sequence: TGTGCCAGCAGTTACCCGACAGAGAACACTGAAGCTTTCTTT.

The chain uses TRBV7-2 and TRBJ2-1; D is unresolved. Germline CDR1 SGHTA, CDR2 FQGNSA. The CDR3 extends over 15 amino acids. The germline V and J ends were trimmed by 1 base and 0 bases, with 7 bases remaining between them. The CDR3 sequence is CASSLGWSSYNEQFF. The CDR3 DNA follows: TGTGCCAGCAGCTTAGGCTGGAGCTCCTACAATGAGCAGTTCTTC.

The J gene is TRBJ2-1, the V gene TRBV7-8; maybe TRBD1 (6 bases). The germline V gene has CDR1 SGHVS and CDR2 FQNEAQ. This CDR3 has 15 amino acids. V shed 2 bases and J shed 3 bases, with 11 bases lying between them. The CDR3, as DNA: TGTGCCAGCAGCTTACAACCAGGGGTCTACAATGAGCAGTTCTTC. Translating it yields CASSLQPGVYNEQFF.

This clone was detected only once. V usage is TRBV30 and J usage is TRBJ1-4; D perhaps matches TRBD1 (5 bases). The germline gives CDR1 GTSNPN, CDR2 SVGIG (reference sequence). This CDR3 region has 14 residues. V was shortened by 4 bases and J by 3 bases, with 12 bases between the two germline ends. CDR3 amino acids: CAWMGGVPNEKLFF. As DNA, the CDR3 is TGTGCCTGGATGGGGGGGGTGCCTAATGAAAAACTGTTTTTT. The variable domain in full, with the rest retrieved from reference TRBV30 and TRBJ1-4, is SQTIHQWPATLVQPVGSPLSLECTVEGTSNPNLYWYRQAAGRGLQLLFYSVGIGQISSEVPQNLSASRPQDRQFILSSKKLLLSDSGFYLCAWMGGVPNEKLFFGSGTQLSVL.

The chain employs TRBV7-9 and TRBJ2-5; possibly TRBD2 for D (5 bases). Germline lookup yields CDR1 SEHNR and CDR2 FQNEAQ (reference sequence). The CDR3 covers 16 residues. V was cut by 2 bases and J by 5 bases, with 18 bases left in between. CDR3 region: CASSLLRSMGGETQYF. In DNA, the CDR3 is TGTGCCAGCAGCTTACTTAGGAGTATGGGCGGGGAGACCCAGTACTTC.

This clone was recorded once. This CDR3 is CASSSSKTGNEKLFF. DNA of the CDR3: TGTGCCAGCAGCTCCTCCAAGACCGGGAATGAAAAACTGTTTTTT. This chain connects TRBV5-4 to TRBJ1-4; no clear D. This CDR3 is 15 amino acids long. Germline CDR1 SGHNT, CDR2 YYREEE (reference sequence). Trimming took 3 bases from V and 5 from J, leaving 14 bases between them.

The chain combines TRBV19 with TRBJ2-3; no reliable D call. CDR1 LNHDA and CDR2 SQIVND come from the germline V gene (reference sequence). The CDR3 runs to 16 residues. Trimming removed 11 bases from V and 3 bases from J, with 24 bases in between. The CDR3 bases are TGTGCCGATTTTAGTATCATTGGTGTCGGGACAGATACGCAGTATTTT. Amino acid sequence: CADFSIIGVGTDTQYF.

The chain employs TRBV14 and TRBJ1-1; possible D gene TRBD1, 5 bases. Germline loops: CDR1 SGHDN, CDR2 FVKESK. Trimming shortened V by 4 bases and J by 3 bases, and 9 bases separated the two germline ends. This CDR3 has 13 amino acids. In nucleotides, the CDR3 is TGTGCCAGCAGCCGACAGCTCGACACTGAAGCTTTCTTT. Its translation is CASSRQLDTEAFF.

V is TRBV7-2 and J is TRBJ2-3, with a tentative D call TRBD1 (6 bases). With 1 base removed from V and 2 bases from J, the gap between germline ends came to 10 bases. Germline assignment: CDR1 SGHTA and CDR2 FQGNSA. This CDR3 contains 15 residues. CDR3 sequence (DNA): TGTGCCAGCAGCTTAGGGACAGTTCACACAGATACGCAGTATTTT. It encodes CASSLGTVHTDTQYF.

V and J are TRBV7-2 and TRBJ1-6, with unresolved D. The CDR3 loop spans 14 amino acids. Trimming took off 0 bases at V and 10 bases at J, with 10 bases between the two ends. Per germline, CDR1 SGHTA and CDR2 FQGNSA. The CDR3 spells CASSLAGSNSPLHF. For the CDR3, the DNA is TGTGCCAGCAGCTTAGCCGGGAGTAACTCACCCCTCCACTTT.

This chain uses TRBV10-3 with TRBJ2-7; possibly TRBD2 for D (5 bases). This CDR3 spans 15 amino acids. CDR1 ENHRY and CDR2 SYGVKD come from the germline V gene. Trimming pared 2 bases from V and 0 bases from J, leaving 11 bases between. CDR3 DNA sequence: TGTGCCATCAGTGAGGGTAGAGGGATCTCCTACGAGCAGTACTTC. Translated: CAISEGRGISYEQYF.

The chain joins TRBV9 to TRBJ1-2; D is possibly TRBD1 (5 bases). V was trimmed by 5 bases and J by 3 bases, leaving 11 bases between them. The germline CDR1 and CDR2 sequences are SGDLS and YYNGEE. The CDR3 covers 13 residues. CDR3 nucleotides: TGTGCCAGCAGTTCGGGGGACTACTATGGCTACACCTTC. This translates into CASSSGDYYGYTF.

The J gene is TRBJ2-1, the V gene TRBV5-1, with D hard to call. The CDR3 spans 12 residues. The germline V gene encodes CDR1 SGHRS and CDR2 YFSETQ. V lost 1 base and J 7 bases, leaving 6 bases between the germline ends. Here the CDR3 reads CASSLTVNEQFF. CDR3 nucleotides: TGCGCCAGCAGCTTGACAGTTAATGAGCAGTTCTTC.

J is TRBJ1-1 and V is TRBV19; a weak D match, TRBD1 (6 bases). The germline gives CDR1 LNHDA, CDR2 SQIVND (reference sequence). The germline V and J ends were trimmed by 4 bases and 3 bases, with 15 bases remaining between them. The CDR3 totals 15 residues. In DNA, the CDR3 is TGTGCCAGTAGTACTCGGGACATGGGGGACACTGAAGCTTTCTTT. The encoded protein is CASSTRDMGDTEAFF.

This rearrangement joins TRBV28 to TRBJ2-7; 8 bases line up with TRBD1. Trimming removed 7 bases from V and 1 base from J; junction bases left unmatched: 12. CDR1 is MDHEN, CDR2 SYDVKM, per germline. The CDR3 sequence is 16 residues long. In nucleotides, the CDR3 is TGTGCCAGCACCCCCACGGCAGGGGGCTTGTCCTACGAGCAGTACTTC. It is translated as CASTPTAGGLSYEQYF.

This chain joins TRBV2 and TRBJ2-7; D might be TRBD2 (5 bases). Trimming cost V 5 bases and J 5 bases, with 7 bases left between them. CDR1 SNHLY and CDR2 FYNNEI come from the germline V gene. This CDR3 region has 11 residues. In nucleotides, the CDR3 is TGTGCCAGCAGTCGGGGAAACGAGCAGTACTTC. Its protein is CASSRGNEQYF. Full variable domain (outside the CDR3, taken from reference TRBV2 and TRBJ2-7): EPEVTQTPSHQVTQMGQEVILRCVPISNHLYFYWYRQILGQKVEFLVSFYNNEISEKSEIFDDQFSVERPDGSNFTLKIRSTKLEDSAMYFCASSRGNEQYFGPGTRLTVT.

This chain links TRBV3-1 (or the pseudogene TRBV3-2) with TRBJ2-7, with 7 bases identical to TRBD2. Germline CDR1 LGHDT, CDR2 YNNKEL (reference sequence). This CDR3 is built from 15 residues. The ends lost 4 bases at V and 1 base at J; junction bases unmatched: 7. Here the CDR3 DNA reads TGTGCCAGCAGCCTGGCTAGCGGTTTTTCCTACGAGCAGTACTTC. This translates into CASSLASGFSYEQYF.

The chain is built from TRBV6-2 or TRBV6-3 and TRBJ1-4; TRBD1 agrees at 8 bases. This CDR3 spans 17 amino acids. V shed 2 bases and J 8 bases; nucleotides not matched to a gene: 13. CDR1 MNHEY and CDR2 SVGEGT come from the germline V gene. The CDR3: CASSYARDRPDGEKLFF. As DNA, the CDR3 is TGTGCCAGCAGTTACGCCAGGGACAGGCCGGATGGAGAAAAACTGTTTTTT.

V gene TRBV19 combines with J gene TRBJ2-7; 7 bases align to TRBD2. From germline, CDR1 is LNHDA and CDR2 SQIVND (reference sequence). This CDR3 spans 14 amino acids. The V and J ends lost 11 bases and 0 bases, in that order; junction bases with no gene match: 10. CDR3: CAAGENRSSYEQYF. CDR3 DNA sequence: TGTGCCGCGGGGGAGAATAGGAGCTCCTACGAGCAGTACTTC.